This passage covers 25 T cell receptor beta chains from one sample sequenced in a study of T cell changes during pregnancy in multiple sclerosis. Measured with immunoSEQ multiplex PCR; TCRdb has only the in-frame clones, and not every one. The sample has fewer than 45,000 clones; 90% to 95% are singletons. The specimen was CD4+ T cells from peripheral blood mononuclear cells, collected in the second trimester of pregnancy. The receptors come from a female donor in good health, enrolled as a control in a pregnancy study.

The gene calls are TRBV10-2 and TRBJ2-1; no firm D call. The V and J ends lost 4 bases and 5 bases respectively, with 6 bases between them. CDR1 is WSHSY, CDR2 SAAADI, per germline. The CDR3 totals 12 residues. CDR3 residues: CASSAYNNEQFF. CDR3 nucleotides: TGCGCCAGCAGTGCCTATAACAATGAGCAGTTCTTC.

This rearrangement joins TRBV20-1 to TRBJ2-7, with unresolved D. The V end lost 3 bases, the J end lost 6 bases, and 9 bases lay between the germline ends. Looked up from germline, CDR1 is DFQATT and CDR2 is SNEGSKA (reference sequence). The CDR3 contains 11 residues. CDR3 in amino acids: CSASLLGEQYF. The CDR3 DNA reads as TGCAGTGCTAGCCTTCTCGGCGAGCAGTACTTC.

The chain couples TRBV30 to TRBJ1-4; a possible D gene is TRBD1 (5 bases). Germline assignment: CDR1 GTSNPN and CDR2 SVGIG (reference sequence). The CDR3 length is 14 residues. V gave up 2 bases and J gave up 8 bases, with 15 bases separating them. CDR3 sequence: CAWSRGTISEKLFF. The CDR3 coding sequence is TGTGCCTGGAGTCGAGGGACTATTTCGGAAAAACTGTTTTTT. Combining the CDR3 with reference TRBV30 and TRBJ1-4 gives the whole variable domain SQTIHQWPATLVQPVGSPLSLECTVEGTSNPNLYWYRQAAGRGLQLLFYSVGIGQISSEVPQNLSASRPQDRQFILSSKKLLLSDSGFYLCAWSRGTISEKLFFGSGTQLSVL.

V gene TRBV7-9 combines with J gene TRBJ2-5, with a weak D call TRBD2 (6 bases). Looked up from germline, CDR1 is SEHNR and CDR2 is FQNEAQ (reference sequence). Trimming left V 1 base short and J 5 bases short, with 11 bases between. The length of the CDR3 is 14 residues. CDR3 loop: CASSLGGVGETQYF. The DNA of the CDR3 is TGTGCCAGCAGCTTAGGGGGGGTAGGGGAGACCCAGTACTTC.

The rearrangement joins TRBV27 to TRBJ2-1, with 12 bases identical to TRBD2. Germline V gene sequence: CDR1 MNHEY, CDR2 SMNVEV (reference sequence). V lost 3 bases to trimming and J lost 6 bases; unmatched junction nucleotides: 6. This CDR3 region has 16 residues. The CDR3: CASSFRTSGMGNEQFF. In nucleotides, the CDR3 is TGTGCCAGCAGTTTCCGGACTAGCGGGATGGGCAATGAGCAGTTCTTC.

The table lists this clone with a few counts. V and J are TRBV6-1 and TRBJ1-2; 9 nucleotides agree with TRBD1. With 5 bases clipped from V and 8 bases from J, the junction kept 12 bases outside the gene matches. The CDR3 length is 15 residues. Germline CDR1 is MNHNS and CDR2 is SASEGT. CDR3 sequence (DNA): TGTGCCAGCAGTCCAGATGAACAGGGGGCGCGCGGCTACACCTTC. Translation gives CASSPDEQGARGYTF.

The chain combines TRBV21-1 with TRBJ1-5. TRBV21-1 is noted as a pseudogene. This CDR3 region has 17 residues. The CDR3 is CASSLRSSGVMGQPQHF. In DNA, the CDR3 is TGTGCCAGCAGCTTACGAAGTAGCGGGGTAATGGGTCAGCCCCAGCATTTT.

The chain couples TRBV29-1 to TRBJ1-2; 8 nucleotides match TRBD1. The trim removed 3 bases at V and 4 bases at J, leaving 4 bases unmatched. Germline V gene sequence: CDR1 SQVTM, CDR2 ANQGSEA. The CDR3 sequence is 13 residues long. The CDR3 DNA reads TGCAGCGTTGATCAAACAGGGGGCTATGGCTACACCTTC. Translating it yields CSVDQTGGYGYTF.

V usage is TRBV7-9 and J usage is TRBJ1-2; TRBD1 agrees at 9 bases. The junction had 4 bases not matched to a gene; V was cut back by 1 base and J by 4 bases. The length of the CDR3 is 15 residues. Germline lookup yields CDR1 SEHNR and CDR2 FQNEAQ (reference sequence). The CDR3, as DNA: TGTGCCAGCAGCTTAGGGGGACAGGGAGGCTATGGCTACACCTTC. It codes for CASSLGGQGGYGYTF.

The V and J genes are TRBV5-1 and TRBJ1-2; D is perhaps TRBD1 (6 bases). This CDR3 has 14 amino acids. CDR1 is SGHRS and CDR2 is YFSETQ in the germline V gene. Deletions cut 6 bases from V and 1 base from J, with 13 bases between. CDR3 sequence: CASMEEGHNYGYTF. In DNA, the CDR3 is TGCGCCAGCATGGAAGAGGGACATAACTATGGCTACACCTTC.

The chain links TRBV5-4 to TRBJ2-3; TRBD1 is a possible D gene (6 bases). V shed 4 bases and J shed 4 bases, with 13 bases lying between them. The CDR3 runs to 14 residues. Germline V gene data show CDR1 as SGHNT and CDR2 as YYREEE (reference sequence). CDR3 sequence: CASSHTGRADTQYF. In nucleotides, the CDR3 is TGTGCCAGCAGCCATACAGGGCGGGCAGATACGCAGTATTTT.

This chain links TRBV7-2 with TRBJ2-1; D is unresolved. The germline V gene has CDR1 SGHTA and CDR2 FQGNSA. V lost 1 base to trimming and J lost 5 bases, with 3 bases between them. This CDR3 is 12 amino acids long. CDR3 region: CASSLVNNEQFF. In DNA form, the CDR3 reads TGTGCCAGCAGCTTAGTTAACAATGAGCAGTTCTTC.

The rearrangement joins TRBV6-5 to TRBJ2-7; 10 bases fit TRBD1. The CDR3 contains 15 residues. After removal of 0 bases from V and 6 bases from J, the junction contained 5 bases not matched to a gene. Per germline, CDR1 MNHEY and CDR2 SVGAGI. CDR3 sequence reads: CASSYSGQGIGEQYF. The CDR3 region has the DNA TGTGCCAGCAGTTACTCGGGACAGGGGATCGGCGAGCAGTACTTC.

The rearrangement links TRBV7-8 to TRBJ1-2, with 7 bases that match TRBD1. The junction had 5 bases not matched to a gene; V was cut back by 2 bases and J by 5 bases. CDR1 is SGHVS and CDR2 is FQNEAQ in the germline V gene. This CDR3 has 14 residues. The CDR3, as DNA: TGTGCCAGCAGCTTAAGACAGGGAATTTATGGCTACACCTTC. Protein product: CASSLRQGIYGYTF.

CDR3 loop: CASSEQGMATEAFF. The CDR3 bases are TGCGCCAGCAGCGAACAGGGGATGGCCACTGAAGCTTTCTTT. This chain joins TRBV5-1 and TRBJ1-1; TRBD1 agrees at 7 bases. The CDR3 contains 14 residues. The trim removed 4 bases at V and 4 bases at J, leaving 7 bases unmatched. Per germline, CDR1 SGHRS and CDR2 YFSETQ.

The gene calls are TRBV7-8 and TRBJ2-3, with D perhaps matching TRBD2 (5 bases). V was pared by 4 bases and J by 9 bases, with 23 bases between. Germline assignment: CDR1 SGHVS and CDR2 FQNEAQ. The CDR3 contains 16 residues. The DNA of the CDR3 is TGTGCCAGCAGCTCTAGGAACGGACTGGACCACAGAACGCAGTATTTT. Protein product: CASSSRNGLDHRTQYF.

The V and J genes are TRBV29-1 and TRBJ1-1; D is possibly TRBD1 (5 bases). V lost 4 bases and J 2 bases, leaving 11 bases between the germline ends. The length of the CDR3 is 13 residues. CDR1 is SQVTM and CDR2 is ANQGSEA in the germline V gene. The CDR3 DNA reads as TGCAGCGTTGGCTTAGGGGCCAACACTGAAGCTTTCTTT. As protein: CSVGLGANTEAFF.

The chain joins TRBV5-6 to TRBJ2-1, with D perhaps TRBD1 (6 bases). The ends were cut back, 0 bases at V and 15 bases at J, with 13 bases in the middle. This CDR3 has 12 residues. Germline V gives CDR1 SGHDT, CDR2 YYEEEE. The CDR3 nucleotides read TGTGCCAGCAGCTTGGCCGGACAGCCTCCGTTCTTC. Encoded protein: CASSLAGQPPFF.

This clone appeared once. The chain uses TRBV28 and TRBJ2-7; maybe TRBD1 (5 bases). Deletions cut 7 bases from V and 2 bases from J, with 12 bases between. This CDR3 is built from 13 residues. CDR1 and CDR2 from the germline V gene are MDHEN and SYDVKM. Written as DNA, the CDR3 is TGTGCCAGCAACGGGCAGGGCCCCTACGAGCAGTACTTC. It translates to CASNGQGPYEQYF.

The chain combines TRBV9 with TRBJ2-2; maybe TRBD2 (5 bases). The CDR3 contains 16 residues. Germline values: CDR1 SGDLS, CDR2 YYNGEE. V was trimmed by 4 bases and J by 4 bases, leaving 17 bases between them. This chain's CDR3 is CASSLLGTGTTGELFF. CDR3 DNA: TGTGCCAGCAGCCTACTAGGCACTGGTACCACCGGGGAGCTGTTTTTT.

This chain connects TRBV28 to TRBJ1-6; 11 nucleotides agree with TRBD1. V trimming: 5 bases; J trimming: 9 bases; junction bases outside the gene matches: 3. This CDR3 comprises 14 residues. Looked up from germline, CDR1 is MDHEN and CDR2 is SYDVKM. CDR3 in amino acids: CASSPGTGGSPLHF. The CDR3 bases are TGTGCCAGCAGTCCAGGGACAGGGGGTTCACCCCTCCACTTT. Looking up the rest from reference TRBV28 and TRBJ1-6 gives the full variable domain: DVKVTQSSRYLVKRTGEKVFLECVQDMDHENMFWYRQDPGLGLRLIYFSYDVKMKEKGDIPEGYSVSREKKERFSLILESASTNQTSMYLCASSPGTGGSPLHFGNGTRLTVT.

V gene TRBV6-5 combines with J gene TRBJ2-2; 7 nucleotides line up with TRBD2. Losses at the gene ends were 6 bases for V and 7 bases for J; bases not matched to a gene: 11. This CDR3 is built from 15 residues. The V gene's germline CDR1 is MNHEY and CDR2 SVGAGI. Here the CDR3 DNA reads TGTGCCAGCAGACGCCTGAGGGCGGGGGTCGGGGAGCTGTTTTTT. Protein sequence: CASRRLRAGVGELFF.

V gene TRBV4-1 combines with J gene TRBJ2-4; D might be TRBD2 (6 bases). V was trimmed by 3 bases and J by 2 bases, leaving 20 bases between them. The CDR3 covers 18 residues. Germline CDR1 reads MGHRA; CDR2 reads YSYEKL. CDR3: CASSHPRLGGASKNIQYF. CDR3 nucleotides: TGCGCCAGCAGCCACCCCCGATTGGGGGGAGCTTCCAAAAACATTCAGTACTTC.

The genes are TRBV19 and TRBJ2-7; possible D gene TRBD1, 6 bases. Per germline, CDR1 LNHDA and CDR2 SQIVND (reference sequence). This CDR3 contains 14 residues. The V and J ends lost 7 bases and 0 bases respectively, with 13 bases between them. The CDR3 region has the DNA TGTGCCAGTATGGACAGCTTGTACTCCTACGAGCAGTACTTC. This translates into CASMDSLYSYEQYF.

The chain is built from TRBV7-2 and TRBJ2-5, with D possibly matching TRBD2 (6 bases). The CDR3 runs to 15 residues. V lost 4 bases to trimming and J lost 4 bases, with 16 bases between them. CDR1 is SGHTA and CDR2 is FQGNSA in the germline V gene. CDR3 DNA sequence: TGTGCCAGCAGCTCTCGGGCTTCCGGGGGAGAGACCCAGTACTTC. This sequence encodes CASSSRASGGETQYF.